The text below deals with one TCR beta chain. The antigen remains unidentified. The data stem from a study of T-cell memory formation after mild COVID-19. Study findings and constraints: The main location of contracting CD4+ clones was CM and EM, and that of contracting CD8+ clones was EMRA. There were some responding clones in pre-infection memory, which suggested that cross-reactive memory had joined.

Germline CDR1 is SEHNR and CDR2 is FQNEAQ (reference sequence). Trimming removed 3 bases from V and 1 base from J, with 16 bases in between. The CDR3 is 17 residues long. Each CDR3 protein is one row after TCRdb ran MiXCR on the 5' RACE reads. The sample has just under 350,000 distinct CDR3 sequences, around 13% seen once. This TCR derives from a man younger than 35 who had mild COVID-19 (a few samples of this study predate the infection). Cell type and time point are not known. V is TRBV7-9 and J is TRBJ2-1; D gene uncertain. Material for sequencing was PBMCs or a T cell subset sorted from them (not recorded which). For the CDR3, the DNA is TGTGCCAGCAGCTTCCCCCCCTGGACCCGATCCTACAATGAGCAGTTCTTC. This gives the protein CASSFPPWTRSYNEQFF.